This T cell receptor beta chain is from a study of human T cells and chemical hapten exposure. Study outcomes and limitations: A positive correlation with patch test score was shown by PT1 expanded TCR counts.

TCRdb processed the RACE reads anew with MiXCR; each CDR3 protein has one entry. This sample has about 54,000 distinct CDR3 sequences, with more than 9% found just once. Documented time point: patch test 2, 6 weeks after DPC sensitization. The treatment was: therapeutic diphenylcyclopropenone sensitization with weekly scalp DPC. The germline CDR1 and CDR2 sequences are SEHNR and FQNEAQ (reference sequence). This CDR3 spans 15 amino acids. V lost 2 bases and J 4 bases, leaving 14 bases between the germline ends. About this clonotype: The antigen remains undetermined.

V usage is TRBV7-9 and J usage is TRBJ1-1, with unresolved D. The material was whole blood, obtained in connection with sensitization to the hapten diphenylcyclopropenone (DPC). This clonotype originated in a woman between 50 and 59 years old with alopecia areata. Some clones in this sample may be carry-over from other donors' samples. This chain's CDR3 is CASSLLRGIATEAFF. CDR3 in DNA: TGTGCCAGCAGCTTACTGCGAGGGATTGCCACTGAAGCTTTCTTT.